A selection of T cell receptor beta chains follows, all from one sample in a study of T cell repertoires in cytomegalovirus infection. MiXCR was run by TCRdb on the reads, yielding one entry per CDR3 protein. The data show around 540,000 distinct CDR3 sequences, 25% to 35% seen once. No cognate antigen is known for these TCRs. The sample was cultured PBMCs, taken from culture after CMV antigen stimulation. All receptors come from a human donor in good health (CMV status not recorded). Some clones in this sample may be carry-over from other donors' samples. The CDR3 runs from the conserved cysteine through the conserved F or W. The D gene is left open where the match is weak. Clone size is stated in some rows and not others, as once, few, many or a class when expanded.

size	D	J	V	CDR3	DNA
few	-	TRBJ1-4	TRBV7-2	CASSLNSPGEGEKLFF	TGTGCCAGCAGCTTAAATAGTCCAGGGGAAGGTGAAAAACTGTTTTTT
many	-	TRBJ1-1	TRBV7-2	CASTWAGKPNTEAFF	TGTGCCAGCACCTGGGCGGGGAAGCCCAACACTGAAGCTTTCTTT
few	-	TRBJ1-3	TRBV2	CASRVEIGNTIYF	TGTGCCAGCAGAGTGGAGATTGGAAACACCATATATTTT
-	-	TRBJ1-1	TRBV6-6	CASSRTGPELLAEAFF	TGTGCCAGCAGTCGGACCGGGCCCGAGTTATTGGCTGAAGCTTTCTTT
few	-	TRBJ2-3	TRBV9	CASSGLLSDTQYF	TGTGCCAGCAGCGGCCTCCTTTCAGATACGCAGTATTTT
-	-	TRBJ2-1	TRBV29-1	CSVGRIGPYNEQFF	TGCAGCGTTGGACGGATAGGACCATACAATGAGCAGTTCTTC
-	-	TRBJ2-1	TRBV29-1	CSVTPDGYNEQFF	TGCAGCGTTACCCCGGACGGGTACAATGAGCAGTTCTTC
-	-	TRBJ2-2	TRBV7-3	CASSLRGAWTGELFF	TGTGCCAGCAGCTTAAGAGGAGCGTGGACCGGGGAGCTGTTTTTT
-	TRBD1	TRBJ2-7	TRBV20-1	CSADREGAYEQYF	TGCAGTGCCGACAGGGAAGGGGCCTACGAGCAGTACTTC
few	TRBD1	TRBJ1-6	TRBV19	CASSSPGQGSGSPLHF	TGTGCCAGTAGTTCGCCGGGACAGGGGTCAGGCTCACCCCTCCACTTT
-	-	TRBJ2-7	TRBV19	CASSGRGYEQYF	TGTGCCAGTAGTGGCAGAGGGTACGAGCAGTACTTC
-	-	TRBJ2-3	TRBV7-9	CASSHTNTDTQYF	TGTGCCAGCAGCCACACGAACACAGATACGCAGTATTTT
many	-	TRBJ2-2	TRBV7-2	CASSFGGTTNTGELFF	TGTGCCAGCAGCTTCGGAGGGACAACGAACACCGGGGAGCTGTTTTTT
-	TRBD1	TRBJ1-1	TRBV19	CASSPRQGAVTEAFF	TGTGCCAGTAGTCCCCGGCAGGGGGCGGTTACTGAAGCTTTCTTT
-	-	TRBJ2-1	TRBV12-3/TRBV12-4	CASSPTGTKGNEQFF	TGTGCCAGCAGTCCCACGGGCACTAAGGGCAATGAGCAGTTCTTC
-	-	TRBJ2-1	TRBV11-2	CASIYTDSLYNEQFF	TGTGCCAGCATATATACTGACTCCCTCTACAATGAGCAGTTCTTC
-	-	TRBJ2-2	TRBV7-8	CASSLVPTKGVGELFF	TGTGCCAGCAGCTTAGTCCCTACTAAAGGGGTCGGGGAGCTGTTTTTT
-	TRBD1	TRBJ1-1	TRBV6-1	CASSEVARGTEAFF	TGTGCCAGCAGTGAAGTCGCCAGGGGGACTGAAGCTTTCTTT
-	-	TRBJ1-2	TRBV5-1	CASSLEGIANYGYTF	TGCGCCAGCAGCTTGGAAGGGATCGCTAACTATGGCTACACCTTC
-	-	TRBJ2-2	TRBV28	CASSPTGTTLSNTGELFF	TGTGCCAGCAGTCCCACCGGGACAACACTTTCGAACACCGGGGAGCTGTTTTTT
-	-	TRBJ2-1	TRBV10-3	CAISESHEQFF	TGTGCCATCAGTGAGTCCCATGAGCAGTTCTTC
few	-	TRBJ2-1	TRBV19	CASSSVGNNNEQFF	TGTGCCAGTAGTTCGGTCGGGAACAACAATGAGCAGTTCTTC
-	-	TRBJ2-3	TRBV20-1	CSARVTGGTDTQYF	TGCAGTGCTAGAGTCACGGGGGGCACAGATACGCAGTATTTT
-	TRBD1	TRBJ1-4	TRBV12-3/TRBV12-4	CASSYTGGAQEKLFF	TGTGCCAGCAGTTACACAGGGGGCGCCCAGGAAAAACTGTTTTTT
-	TRBD2	TRBJ2-1	TRBV5-6	CASSLSGRAPYNEQFF	TGTGCCAGCAGCTTGTCGGGGAGGGCCCCCTACAATGAGCAGTTCTTC
-	TRBD1	TRBJ1-5	TRBV28	CASTLRQGGQPQHF	TGTGCCAGCACCCTGAGACAGGGCGGTCAGCCCCAGCATTTT
many	TRBD1	TRBJ1-5	TRBV6-1	CASSTGTGGISNQPQHF	TGTGCCAGCAGTACCGGGACAGGGGGCATAAGCAATCAGCCCCAGCATTTT
few	-	TRBJ1-2	TRBV5-6	CASSFDLDGYTF	TGTGCCAGCAGCTTTGACCTTGATGGCTACACCTTC
-	TRBD1	TRBJ2-1	TRBV27	CASSMGQAKEQFF	TGTGCCAGCAGTATGGGACAGGCGAAGGAGCAGTTCTTC
-	-	TRBJ2-1	TRBV7-4	CASSSGQTPYNEQFF	TGTGCCAGCAGCTCCGGACAGACACCCTACAATGAGCAGTTCTTC
few	-	TRBJ2-1	TRBV7-2	CASSLQIDHNEQFF	TGTGCCAGCAGCCTGCAGATCGACCACAATGAGCAGTTCTTC
-	-	TRBJ1-5	TRBV7-2	CASSLIRAGNQPQHF	TGTGCCAGCAGCTTGATCAGGGCGGGCAATCAGCCCCAGCATTTT
-	-	TRBJ1-6	TRBV28	CASSSLRDRDKNSPLHF	TGTGCCAGCAGTTCCCTGCGTGACCGGGACAAGAATTCACCCCTCCACTTT